The 10 T cell receptor beta chains listed next were all sequenced from one sample in a study of blood T cell repertoires in COVID-19. Method: immunoSEQ multiplex PCR; TCRdb's copy keeps in-frame clones and lacks some. In the table there are 250,000 to 400,000 clones, almost 90% of which are singletons. The sequenced material came from peripheral blood. The receptor source for this set is a woman aged 25 to 39 with COVID-19, enrolled during active disease.

V gene TRBV28 combines with J gene TRBJ1-2, with TRBD1 matching over 8 bases. There are 13 residues in the CDR3. J gave up 8 bases and V 6 bases, and 8 bases lay outside the gene matches. The germline gives CDR1 MDHEN, CDR2 SYDVKM. CDR3 residues: CASRYTGGVGYTF. In DNA, the CDR3 is TGTGCCAGCAGGTACACAGGGGGAGTCGGCTACACCTTC.

The V and J genes are TRBV12-3 or TRBV12-4 and TRBJ2-5; D is uncertain. V gave up 6 bases and J gave up 4 bases, with 12 bases separating them. CDR3 size: 13 residues. DNA for the CDR3: TGTGCCAGCAGCCTCGGAGCCTCAGAGACCCAGTACTTC. Protein sequence: CASSLGASETQYF.

The rearrangement uses TRBV4-1 and TRBJ2-1; 10 nucleotides align to TRBD2. The CDR3 length is 17 residues. Trimming removed 0 bases from V and 7 bases from J; junction bases left unmatched: 9. CDR1 and CDR2 (germline): MGHRA, YSYEKL. CDR3 region: CASSQDVLAGDWNEQFF. DNA of the CDR3: TGCGCCAGCAGCCAAGACGTTCTAGCGGGAGATTGGAATGAGCAGTTCTTC.

The chain couples TRBV4-2 to TRBJ2-1, with a possible D match to TRBD2 (6 bases). The length of the CDR3 is 15 residues. Trimming left V 5 bases short and J 0 bases short, with 11 bases between. The germline gives CDR1 LGHNA, CDR2 YNFKEQ. The CDR3 bases are TGTGCCAGCAGCGCGACGACTAGCTCCTACAATGAGCAGTTCTTC. Translated: CASSATTSSYNEQFF.

This chain connects TRBV19 to TRBJ2-5; 14 bases line up with TRBD2. The CDR3 runs to 16 residues. V lost 11 bases and J lost 5; bases outside the gene matches: 13. The V gene's germline CDR1 is LNHDA and CDR2 SQIVND (reference sequence). This CDR3 reads CAPSPGLAGVRETQYF. The CDR3 DNA is TGTGCCCCCAGTCCGGGACTAGCGGGAGTGCGGGAGACCCAGTACTTC.

The chain couples TRBV7-9 to TRBJ1-4, with TRBD1 as a possible D gene (6 bases). The ends were cut back, 1 base at V and 5 bases at J, with 11 bases in the middle. CDR3 length equals 15 residues. Germline assignment: CDR1 SEHNR and CDR2 FQNEAQ (reference sequence). In DNA form, the CDR3 reads TGTGCCAGCAGCTTAGACAGGGCGGCAAATGAAAAACTGTTTTTT. Protein product: CASSLDRAANEKLFF.

The genes are TRBV11-2 and TRBJ2-3, with D unresolved. The CDR3 sequence is 15 residues long. In germline, CDR1 is SGHAT, CDR2 FQNNGV. V dropped 2 bases and J dropped 0 bases, with 9 bases sitting between them. The CDR3 sequence: CASSLPRGSTDTQYF. The CDR3 region has the DNA TGTGCCAGCAGCTTACCGAGAGGAAGCACAGATACGCAGTATTTT.

V usage is TRBV6-2 or TRBV6-3 and J usage is TRBJ1-1; D possibly corresponds to TRBD1 (6 bases). Trimming took 2 bases from V and 0 from J, leaving 10 bases between them. The CDR3 loop spans 15 amino acids. The germline gives CDR1 MNHEY, CDR2 SVGEGT. The CDR3: CASSYNGDMNTEAFF. The CDR3 bases are TGTGCCAGCAGTTACAACGGGGACATGAACACTGAAGCTTTCTTT.

This chain links TRBV12-3 or TRBV12-4 with TRBJ2-3; 9 bases match TRBD1. With V trimmed by 6 bases and J by 11 bases, 9 bases remained unmatched. This CDR3 spans 13 amino acids. CDR3: CASSRGQGMGQYF. In DNA, the CDR3 is TGTGCCAGCAGCAGAGGACAGGGGATGGGGCAGTATTTT.

The chain combines TRBV7-9 with TRBJ2-7, with TRBD2 matching 9 bases. Germline V gene lookup returns CDR1 SEHNR and CDR2 FQNEAQ (reference sequence). J was trimmed by 3 bases and V by 1 base; bases with no gene match: 13. The CDR3 contains 18 residues. In nucleotides, the CDR3 is TGTGCCAGCAGCTTAGACAGTCACCGGGGCGGGAGGGACTACGAGCAGTACTTC. Its translation: CASSLDSHRGGRDYEQYF. Full variable domain (missing parts from reference TRBV7-9 and TRBJ2-7): DTGVSQNPRHKITKRGQNVTFRCDPISEHNRLYWYRQTLGQGPEFLTYFQNEAQLEKSRLLSDRFSAERPKGSFSTLEIQRTEQGDSAMYLCASSLDSHRGGRDYEQYFGPGTRLTVT.